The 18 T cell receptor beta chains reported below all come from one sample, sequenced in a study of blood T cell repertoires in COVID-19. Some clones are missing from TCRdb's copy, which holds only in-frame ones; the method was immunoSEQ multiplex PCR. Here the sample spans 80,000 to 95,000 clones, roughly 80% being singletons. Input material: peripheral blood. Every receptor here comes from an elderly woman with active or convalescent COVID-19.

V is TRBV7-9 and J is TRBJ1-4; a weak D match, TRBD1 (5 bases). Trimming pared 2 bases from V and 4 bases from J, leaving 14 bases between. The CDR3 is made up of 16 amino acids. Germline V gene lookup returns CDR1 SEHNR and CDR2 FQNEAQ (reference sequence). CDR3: CASSLWGTADNEKLFF. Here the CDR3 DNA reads TGTGCCAGCAGCTTATGGGGGACTGCAGATAATGAAAAACTGTTTTTT. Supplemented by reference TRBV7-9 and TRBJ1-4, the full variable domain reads DTGVSQNPRHKITKRGQNVTFRCDPISEHNRLYWYRQTLGQGPEFLTYFQNEAQLEKSRLLSDRFSAERPKGSFSTLEIQRTEQGDSAMYLCASSLWGTADNEKLFFGSGTQLSVL.

Written as DNA, the CDR3 is TGTGCCAGCAGCACCGGGACTAGCGGGGGGGCCGGGGAGACCCAGTACTTC. Translated: CASSTGTSGGAGETQYF. V and J are TRBV7-9 and TRBJ2-5; 16 nucleotides align to TRBD2. Germline CDR1 and CDR2: SEHNR and FQNEAQ (reference sequence). The V and J ends lost 5 bases and 5 bases, in that order; junction bases with no gene match: 8. The CDR3 covers 17 residues. The full variable domain, its missing parts supplied by reference TRBV7-9 and TRBJ2-5, is DTGVSQNPRHKITKRGQNVTFRCDPISEHNRLYWYRQTLGQGPEFLTYFQNEAQLEKSRLLSDRFSAERPKGSFSTLEIQRTEQGDSAMYLCASSTGTSGGAGETQYFGPGTRLLVL.

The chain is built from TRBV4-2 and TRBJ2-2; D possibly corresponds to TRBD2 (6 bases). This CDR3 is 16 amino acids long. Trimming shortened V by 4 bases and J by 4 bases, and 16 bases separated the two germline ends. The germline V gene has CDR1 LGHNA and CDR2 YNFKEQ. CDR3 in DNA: TGTGCCAGCAGCCCTTCTCGGGGGTTAGGCACCGGGGAGCTGTTTTTT. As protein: CASSPSRGLGTGELFF.

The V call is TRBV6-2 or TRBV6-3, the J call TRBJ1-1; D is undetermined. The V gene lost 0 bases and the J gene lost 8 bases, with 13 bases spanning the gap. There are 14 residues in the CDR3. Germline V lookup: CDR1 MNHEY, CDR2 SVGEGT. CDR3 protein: CASSYSVAAGEAFF. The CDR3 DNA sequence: TGTGCCAGCAGTTACTCCGTTGCAGCGGGGGAAGCTTTCTTT.

CDR3 region: CASSGDREFKKLFF. The DNA for the CDR3 is TGTGCCAGCAGCGGGGACAGGGAGTTTAAAAAACTGTTTTTT. V is TRBV5-6 and J is TRBJ1-4; the match to TRBD1 covers 9 bases. CDR1 and CDR2 from the germline V gene are SGHDT and YYEEEE. V gave up 4 bases and J gave up 9 bases; unmatched junction bases: 7. The CDR3 runs to 14 residues.

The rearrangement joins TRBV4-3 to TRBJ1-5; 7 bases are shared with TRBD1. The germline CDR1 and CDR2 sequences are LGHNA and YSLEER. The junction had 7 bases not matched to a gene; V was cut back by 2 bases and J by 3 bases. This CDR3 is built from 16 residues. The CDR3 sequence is CASSQNRGWVNQPQHF. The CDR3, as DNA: TGCGCCAGCAGCCAAAACAGGGGCTGGGTCAATCAGCCCCAGCATTTT.

As DNA, the CDR3 is TGCGCCAGCAGCCTTGCGCCAGGAATTATGAACACTGAAGCTTTCTTT. This translates into CASSLAPGIMNTEAFF. The chain is built from TRBV4-3 and TRBJ1-1; D gene ambiguous. The CDR3 runs to 16 residues. With 4 bases removed from V and 0 bases from J, the gap between germline ends came to 15 bases. Germline assignment: CDR1 LGHNA and CDR2 YSLEER.

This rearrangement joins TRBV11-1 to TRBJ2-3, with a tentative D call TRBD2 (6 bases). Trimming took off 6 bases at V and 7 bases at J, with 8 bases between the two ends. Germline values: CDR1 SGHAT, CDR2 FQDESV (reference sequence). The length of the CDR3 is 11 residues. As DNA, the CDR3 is TGTGCCAGCAGTCGGGGGAATACGCAGTATTTT. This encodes CASSRGNTQYF.

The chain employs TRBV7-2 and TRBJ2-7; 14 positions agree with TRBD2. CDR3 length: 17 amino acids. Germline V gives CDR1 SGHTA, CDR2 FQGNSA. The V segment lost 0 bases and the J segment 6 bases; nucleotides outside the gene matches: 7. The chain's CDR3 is CASSLAGTSGRRGEQYF. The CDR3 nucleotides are TGTGCCAGCAGCTTAGCCGGGACTAGCGGGAGAAGGGGCGAGCAGTACTTC.

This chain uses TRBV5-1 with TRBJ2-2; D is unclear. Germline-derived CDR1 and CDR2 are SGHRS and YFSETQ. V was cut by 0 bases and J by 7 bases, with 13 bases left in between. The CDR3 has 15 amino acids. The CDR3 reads CASSLVSANLGELFF. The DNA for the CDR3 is TGCGCCAGCAGCTTGGTGTCCGCTAACCTCGGGGAGCTGTTTTTT.

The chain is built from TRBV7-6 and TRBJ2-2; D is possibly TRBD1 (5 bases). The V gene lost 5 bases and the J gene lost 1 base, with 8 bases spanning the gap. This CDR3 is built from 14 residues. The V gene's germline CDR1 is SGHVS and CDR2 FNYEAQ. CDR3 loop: CASSLQENTGELFF. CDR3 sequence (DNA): TGTGCCAGCAGCCTACAGGAGAACACCGGGGAGCTGTTTTTT.

CDR3 nucleotide sequence: TGTGCCAGCATTTCGACTAGCGGGTTAACGAGCTCCTACAATGAGCAGTTCTTC. Its translation: CASISTSGLTSSYNEQFF. The chain is built from TRBV28 and TRBJ2-1; 10 nucleotides match TRBD2. This CDR3 comprises 18 residues. After removal of 7 bases from V and 0 bases from J, the junction contained 12 bases not matched to a gene. Germline-derived CDR1 and CDR2 are MDHEN and SYDVKM.

This CDR3 is CASSLWDRANSPLHF. CDR3 DNA sequence: TGTGCCAGCAGCCTTTGGGACAGGGCTAATTCACCCCTCCACTTT. The chain links TRBV14 to TRBJ1-6, with 9 bases aligning to TRBD1. The CDR3 covers 15 residues. V dropped 4 bases and J dropped 6; count of bases not matched to a gene: 4. Germline loops: CDR1 SGHDN, CDR2 FVKESK.

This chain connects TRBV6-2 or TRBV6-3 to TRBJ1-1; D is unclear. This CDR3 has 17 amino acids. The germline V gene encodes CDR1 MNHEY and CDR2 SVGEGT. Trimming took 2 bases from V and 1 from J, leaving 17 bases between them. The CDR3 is CASSYPEYSHRNTEAFF. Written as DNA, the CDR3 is TGTGCCAGCAGTTACCCAGAATATAGTCACAGGAACACTGAAGCTTTCTTT.

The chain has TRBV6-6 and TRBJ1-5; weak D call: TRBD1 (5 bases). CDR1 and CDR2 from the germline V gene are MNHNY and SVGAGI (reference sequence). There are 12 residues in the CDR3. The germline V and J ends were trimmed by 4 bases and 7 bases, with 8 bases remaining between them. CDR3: CASSSTDQPQHF. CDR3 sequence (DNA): TGTGCCAGCAGTTCGACAGACCAGCCCCAGCATTTT.

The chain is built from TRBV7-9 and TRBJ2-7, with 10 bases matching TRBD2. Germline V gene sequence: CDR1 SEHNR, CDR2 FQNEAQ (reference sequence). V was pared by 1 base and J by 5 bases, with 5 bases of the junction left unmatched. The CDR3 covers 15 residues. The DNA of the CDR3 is TGTGCCAGCAGCTTAGTGTCTAGCGGGAGCCACGAGCAGTACTTC. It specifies CASSLVSSGSHEQYF.

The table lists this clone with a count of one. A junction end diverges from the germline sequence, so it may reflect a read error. The DNA for the CDR3 is TGTGCCAGCAGGGGAGAGGGAACAGCGAACTCTGAAGCTTTCTTT. It specifies CASRGEGTANSEAFF. The chain combines TRBV2 with TRBJ1-1; no firm D call. The CDR3 loop spans 15 amino acids. Per the germline V gene, CDR1 is SNHLY and CDR2 is FYNNEI.

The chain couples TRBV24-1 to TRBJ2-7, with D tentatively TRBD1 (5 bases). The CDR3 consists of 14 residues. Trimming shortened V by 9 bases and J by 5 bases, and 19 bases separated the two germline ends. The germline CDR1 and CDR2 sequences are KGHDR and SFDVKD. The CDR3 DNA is TGTGCCACCGAAATTTCCAGGGTTTTACACGAGCAGTACTTC. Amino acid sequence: CATEISRVLHEQYF.